This T cell receptor (beta chain) was observed in a study of Graves' ophthalmopathy and Graves' hyperthyroidism. This clonotype was detected ten times or more. TCR beta CDR3 amplification used RNA transcripts. A first-round RT-PCR used HTBI primers, followed by a second-round multiplex PCR. TCRdb reprocessed the multiplex PCR reads with MiXCR, giving one entry per CDR3 protein. The sample yields some 400,000 distinct CDR3 sequences, around 20% seen once. CDR3 length equals 14 residues. Germline V gives CDR1 GTSNPN, CDR2 SVGIG (reference sequence). The ends were cut back, 0 bases at V and 1 base at J, with 9 bases in the middle.

The TCR comes from a woman under 30 with Graves' ophthalmopathy. This rearrangement joins TRBV30 to TRBJ1-1; a weak D match, TRBD1 (6 bases). Sequencing input: peripheral blood. In nucleotides, the CDR3 is TGTGCCTGGAGTGTAAGGGGGACGAACACTGAAGCTTTCTTT. The encoded protein is CAWSVRGTNTEAFF.